This TCR beta chain was sequenced in a study of T-cell memory formation after mild COVID-19. The CDR3 has 14 amino acids. Germline trimming cut 9 bases from V and 4 bases from J; bases unmatched to any gene: 8. 5'RACE with constant-segment primers built TCRalpha and TCRbeta cDNA libraries with UMIs. A single record per CDR3 protein comes from TCRdb applying MiXCR to the 5' RACE reads. The sample has under 90,000 distinct CDR3 sequences, more than 11% seen once. The sequence derives from an adult woman who had mild COVID-19 (a few samples of this study predate the infection). Cell type and time point are not known. The material sequenced was PBMCs or a T cell subset sorted from them (not recorded which). This chain connects TRBV12-3 or TRBV12-4 to TRBJ2-1; TRBD2 aligns across 8 bases. The CDR3 sequence is CASTSGGYYNEQFF. The CDR3 nucleotides are TGTGCCAGTACAAGCGGGGGATATTACAATGAGCAGTTCTTC.